The present entry profiles one T cell receptor beta chain with its context. Antigen: not known. The germline V gene encodes CDR1 SGHAT and CDR2 FQNNGV. With 1 base removed from V and 3 bases from J, the gap between germline ends came to 17 bases. The CDR3 has 17 residues. PCR used 60 Vbeta primers and 13 Jbeta primers. Profiled with immunoSEQ multiplex PCR; TCRdb holds only in-frame clones, not every one. The sample has about 120,000 clones. This sample stems from a study of cytomegalovirus exposure and HLA in healthy donors. Study-level points and caveats: Later analysis demonstrated an association between a missense DCLRE1C variant and TCR beta V- and J-gene trimming.

The sequence was obtained from a woman aged 40 to 49 in good health and CMV-seropositive. The chain couples TRBV11-2 to TRBJ2-3, with a possible D match to TRBD1 (5 bases). The specimen sequenced was PBMCs. The CDR3 is CASSLGRQGQGTDTQYF. The CDR3 DNA is TGTGCCAGCAGCTTAGGTCGCCAGGGTCAAGGGACAGATACGCAGTATTTT.